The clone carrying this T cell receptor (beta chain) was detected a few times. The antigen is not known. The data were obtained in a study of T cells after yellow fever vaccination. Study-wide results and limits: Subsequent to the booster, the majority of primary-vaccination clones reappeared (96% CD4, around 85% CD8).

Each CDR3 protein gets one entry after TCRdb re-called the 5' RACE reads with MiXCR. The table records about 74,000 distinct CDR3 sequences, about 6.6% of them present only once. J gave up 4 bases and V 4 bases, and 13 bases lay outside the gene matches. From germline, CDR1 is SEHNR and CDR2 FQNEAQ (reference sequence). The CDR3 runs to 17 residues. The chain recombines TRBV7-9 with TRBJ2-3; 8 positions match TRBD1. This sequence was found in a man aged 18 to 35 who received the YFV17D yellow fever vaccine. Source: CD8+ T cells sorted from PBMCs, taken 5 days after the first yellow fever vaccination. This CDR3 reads CASSSYTTGARADTQYF. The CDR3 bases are TGTGCCAGCAGCTCATATACGACAGGGGCCCGGGCAGATACGCAGTATTTT.